This T cell receptor beta chain originates from a study of CDR3 diversity in severe acne. A single record per CDR3 protein comes from TCRdb applying MiXCR to the PCR reads. This table has more than 85,000 distinct CDR3 sequences, roughly 52% appearing once. The source of this sequence is a male donor in good health, serving as a control. Sequencing was performed on blood.

CDR3 residues: CASRRGQMNTIYF. The CDR3 DNA is TGTGCCAGCAGGAGGGGACAGATGAACACCATATATTTT. This chain uses TRBV6-5 with TRBJ1-3; 7 bases map to TRBD1. The length of the CDR3 is 13 residues. Trimming took 6 bases from V and 7 from J; bases not matched to a gene: 6. CDR1 and CDR2 from the germline V gene are MNHEY and SVGAGI.